This TCR beta chain was recorded in a study of human T cells and chemical hapten exposure. Study details: Skin of the upper inner arm, 2 cm by 2 cm, received 2% DPC for sensitization. Alopecia areata, totalis or universalis was found in mostly female patients.

MiXCR, run by TCRdb on the RACE reads, gives a single entry per CDR3 protein. Of about 110,000 distinct CDR3 sequences in the sample, roughly a tenth were seen once. Time point described: patch test 2, 6 weeks after DPC sensitization. Treatment indicated: therapeutic diphenylcyclopropenone sensitization with weekly scalp DPC. This CDR3 comprises 15 residues. Trimming left V 6 bases short and J 4 bases short, with 18 bases between. The origin of this receptor is a woman aged 40 to 50 with alopecia areata. Some clones in this sample may be carry-over from other donors' samples. This specimen was whole blood, taken in connection with sensitization to the hapten diphenylcyclopropenone (DPC). The chain is built from TRBV23-1 and TRBJ1-1, with D perhaps matching TRBD1 (5 bases). TRBV23-1 is filed as an ORF, its function uncertain. CDR3 sequence (DNA): TGCGCCAGCAGCCACCGAGCCATTCAGGGCACTGAAGCTTTCTTT. Its translation: CASSHRAIQGTEAFF.